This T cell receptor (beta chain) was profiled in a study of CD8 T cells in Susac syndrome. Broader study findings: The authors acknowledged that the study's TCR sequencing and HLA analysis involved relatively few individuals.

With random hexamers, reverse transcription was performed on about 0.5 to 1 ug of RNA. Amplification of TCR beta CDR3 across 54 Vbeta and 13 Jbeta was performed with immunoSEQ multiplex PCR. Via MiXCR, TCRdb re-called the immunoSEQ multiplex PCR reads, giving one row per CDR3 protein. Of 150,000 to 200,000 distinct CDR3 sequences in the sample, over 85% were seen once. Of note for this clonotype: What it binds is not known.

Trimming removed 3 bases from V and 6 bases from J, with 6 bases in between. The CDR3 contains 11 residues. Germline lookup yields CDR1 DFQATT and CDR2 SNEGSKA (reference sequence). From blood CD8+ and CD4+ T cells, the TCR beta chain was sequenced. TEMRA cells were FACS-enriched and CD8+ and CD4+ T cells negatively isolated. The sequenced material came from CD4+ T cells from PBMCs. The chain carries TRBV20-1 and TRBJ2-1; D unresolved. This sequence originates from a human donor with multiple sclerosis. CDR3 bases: TGCAGTGCTAGTAAGCCCAATGAGCAGTTCTTC. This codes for CSASKPNEQFF.